These 5 T cell receptor beta chains originate from one sample sequenced in a study of post-analysis software for immune sequencing data. Study-level findings and limits: There were a few TRBV segments more frequent in patients than controls, and TRBV5-6, TRBV5-1 and TRBV20-1 were among them.

No antigen has been identified for these receptors. The library was made from cDNA and included unique molecular identifiers. In TCRdb, the PCR reads were re-called with MiXCR into one record per CDR3 protein. This table holds roughly 800,000 distinct CDR3 sequences, just under 30% found once. The material sequenced was blood. These receptors came from a girl between 10 and 17 years old with multiple sclerosis.

This clonotype was detected a few times. The rearrangement links TRBV20-1 to TRBJ1-5; TRBD1 agrees at 9 bases. Germline values: CDR1 DFQATT, CDR2 SNEGSKA (reference sequence). Trimming took 0 bases from V and 5 from J; bases not matched to a gene: 8. CDR3 length: 16 amino acids. For the CDR3, the DNA is TGCAGTGCTAGAGATCCCAGACAGGGGGGGGATCAGCCCCAGCATTTT. Its protein product is CSARDPRQGGDQPQHF.

The table lists this clonotype with a few counts. The rearrangement joins TRBV5-1 to TRBJ2-5; D is unresolved. V was pared by 3 bases and J by 0 bases, with 9 bases between. Germline CDR1 reads SGHRS; CDR2 reads YFSETQ. CDR3 length equals 14 residues. Written as DNA, the CDR3 is TGCGCCAGCAGCTCACGGACGGACCAAGAGACCCAGTACTTC. It is translated as CASSSRTDQETQYF.

The V and J genes are TRBV28 and TRBJ2-1, with 10 bases fitting TRBD2. The CDR3 is made up of 15 amino acids. Germline V lookup: CDR1 MDHEN, CDR2 SYDVKM. Losses at the gene ends were 6 bases for V and 6 bases for J; bases not matched to a gene: 8. CDR3 residues: CASSPVGTSVNEQFF. The CDR3 nucleotides read TGTGCCAGCAGCCCCGTAGGGACTAGCGTCAATGAGCAGTTCTTC.

This clonotype was seen a handful of times. The V call is TRBV7-2, the J call TRBJ2-1, with D perhaps matching TRBD1 (5 bases). This CDR3 has 15 residues. V lost 6 bases and J lost 6, with 18 bases in between. Germline V gives CDR1 SGHTA, CDR2 FQGNSA. DNA for the CDR3: TGTGCCAGCAGTCCTGGGGCTAGGAGTAGCAATGAGCAGTTCTTC. It translates to CASSPGARSSNEQFF.

This clonotype was observed a handful of times. V gene TRBV27 combines with J gene TRBJ1-5, with a weak D call TRBD1 (6 bases). From germline, CDR1 is MNHEY and CDR2 SMNVEV (reference sequence). The CDR3 extends over 13 amino acids. The ends were cut back, 4 bases at V and 9 bases at J, with 13 bases in the middle. Here the CDR3 DNA reads TGTGCCAGCAGTTACCAGGGGTGGGGGCCCCAGCATTTT. Encoded protein: CASSYQGWGPQHF.